This T cell receptor (beta chain) appears in the sequencing data of a study of blood T cell repertoires in COVID-19. Study-level background: The United States, Italy and Spain provided the acute and convalescent COVID-19 samples. T cells, B-cell-depleted T cells, or PBMCs supplied cDNA or gDNA.

How the authors handled the data: Counts of nucleated cells, estimated from reference gene primer amplification, were obtained. Clones were read by immunoSEQ multiplex PCR, and TCRdb kept only the in-frame ones, dropping some. V, J and clone size are those of that table, while D and trimming were read from the DNA. Here the sample spans tens of thousands of clones, 87% being singletons. The Seattle site enrolled patients during active infection and followed them longitudinally. Germline CDR1 and CDR2: KGHSH and LQKENI. This CDR3 region has 15 residues. The trim removed 5 bases at V and 3 bases at J, leaving 6 bases unmatched.

This TCR came from a woman older than 75 with COVID-19, enrolled during active disease. The sequenced material came from peripheral blood. This chain joins TRBV18 and TRBJ1-4; 7 bases fit TRBD1. The CDR3 region has the DNA TGTGCCAGCTCAGGGACAGACCGATCTAATGAAAAACTGTTTTTT. Residues: CASSGTDRSNEKLFF.